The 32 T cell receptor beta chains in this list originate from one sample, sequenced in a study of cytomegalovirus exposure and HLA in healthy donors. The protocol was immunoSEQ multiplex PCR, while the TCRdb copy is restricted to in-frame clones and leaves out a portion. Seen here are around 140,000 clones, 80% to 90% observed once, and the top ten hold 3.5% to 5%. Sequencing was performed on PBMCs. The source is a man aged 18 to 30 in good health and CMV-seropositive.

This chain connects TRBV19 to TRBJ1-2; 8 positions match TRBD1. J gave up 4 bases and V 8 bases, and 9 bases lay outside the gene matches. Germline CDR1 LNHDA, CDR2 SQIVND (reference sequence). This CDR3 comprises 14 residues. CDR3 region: CASSTGATLYGYTF. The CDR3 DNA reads TGTGCCAGTTCGACAGGGGCCACCCTCTATGGCTACACCTTC.

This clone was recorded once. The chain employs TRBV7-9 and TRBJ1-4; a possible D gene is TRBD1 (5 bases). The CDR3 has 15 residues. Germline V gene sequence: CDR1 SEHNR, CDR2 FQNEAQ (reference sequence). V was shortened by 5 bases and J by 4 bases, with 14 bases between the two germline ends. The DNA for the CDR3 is TGTGCCAGCAGCCCTCCAGCAGGGCTTAATGAAAAACTGTTTTTT. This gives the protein CASSPPAGLNEKLFF.

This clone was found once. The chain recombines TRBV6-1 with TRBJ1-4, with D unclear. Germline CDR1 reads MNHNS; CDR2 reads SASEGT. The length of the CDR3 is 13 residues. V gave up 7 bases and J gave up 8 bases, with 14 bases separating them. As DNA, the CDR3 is TGTGCCAGCACCCGTGATATTGGCGAAAAACTGTTTTTT. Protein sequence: CASTRDIGEKLFF.

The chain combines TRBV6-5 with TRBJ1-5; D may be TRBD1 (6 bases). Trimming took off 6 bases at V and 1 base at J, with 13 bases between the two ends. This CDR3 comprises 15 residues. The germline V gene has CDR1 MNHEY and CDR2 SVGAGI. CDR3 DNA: TGTGCCAGCAGACCCCTCGACAGGAGCAATCAGCCCCAGCATTTT. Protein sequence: CASRPLDRSNQPQHF.

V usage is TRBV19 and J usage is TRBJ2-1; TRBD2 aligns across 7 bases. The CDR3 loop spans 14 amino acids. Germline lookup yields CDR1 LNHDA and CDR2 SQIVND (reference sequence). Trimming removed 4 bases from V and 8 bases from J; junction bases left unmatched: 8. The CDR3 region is CASSTRDYGDEQFF. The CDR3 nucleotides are TGTGCCAGTAGTACCCGGGACTACGGCGATGAGCAGTTCTTC.

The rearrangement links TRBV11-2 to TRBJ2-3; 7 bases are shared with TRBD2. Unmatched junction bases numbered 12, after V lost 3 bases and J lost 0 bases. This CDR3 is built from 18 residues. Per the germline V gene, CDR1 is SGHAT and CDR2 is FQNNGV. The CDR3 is CASSFTLWRGRSTDTQYF. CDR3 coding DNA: TGTGCCAGCAGCTTTACTCTTTGGCGGGGGAGGAGCACAGATACGCAGTATTTT.

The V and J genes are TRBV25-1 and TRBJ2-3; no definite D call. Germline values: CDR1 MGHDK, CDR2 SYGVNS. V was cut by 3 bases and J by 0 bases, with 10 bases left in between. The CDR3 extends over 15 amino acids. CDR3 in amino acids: CASSDFTTSTDTQYF. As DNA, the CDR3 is TGTGCCAGCAGTGATTTTACTACTAGCACAGATACGCAGTATTTT.

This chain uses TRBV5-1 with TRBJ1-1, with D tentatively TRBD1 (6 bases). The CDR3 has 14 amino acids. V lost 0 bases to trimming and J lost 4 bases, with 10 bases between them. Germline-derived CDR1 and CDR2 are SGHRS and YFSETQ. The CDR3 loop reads CASSLGGQGTEAFF. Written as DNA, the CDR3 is TGCGCCAGCAGCTTGGGGGGACAAGGCACTGAAGCTTTCTTT.

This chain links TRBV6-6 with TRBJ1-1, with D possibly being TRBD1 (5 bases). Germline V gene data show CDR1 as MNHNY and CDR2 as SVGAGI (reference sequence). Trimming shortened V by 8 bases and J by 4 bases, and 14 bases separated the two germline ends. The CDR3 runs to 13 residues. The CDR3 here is CASLGGAPTEAFF. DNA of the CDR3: TGTGCCAGCCTGGGAGGGGCTCCCACTGAAGCTTTCTTT.

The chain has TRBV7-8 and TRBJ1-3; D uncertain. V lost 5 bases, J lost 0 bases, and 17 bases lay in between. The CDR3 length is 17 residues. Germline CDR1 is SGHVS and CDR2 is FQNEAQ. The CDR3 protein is CASSPGIQVDSGNTIYF. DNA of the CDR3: TGTGCCAGCAGCCCGGGAATCCAGGTCGACTCTGGAAACACCATATATTTT.

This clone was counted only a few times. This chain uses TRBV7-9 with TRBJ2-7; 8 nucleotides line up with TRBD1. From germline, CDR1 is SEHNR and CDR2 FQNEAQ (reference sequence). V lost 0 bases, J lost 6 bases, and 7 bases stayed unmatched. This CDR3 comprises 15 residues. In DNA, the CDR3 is TGTGCCAGCAGCTTAGCGCAGGGGGCCCCCTTCGAGCAGTACTTC. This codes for CASSLAQGAPFEQYF. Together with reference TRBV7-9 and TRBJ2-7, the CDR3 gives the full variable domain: DTGVSQNPRHKITKRGQNVTFRCDPISEHNRLYWYRQTLGQGPEFLTYFQNEAQLEKSRLLSDRFSAERPKGSFSTLEIQRTEQGDSAMYLCASSLAQGAPFEQYFGPGTRLTVT.

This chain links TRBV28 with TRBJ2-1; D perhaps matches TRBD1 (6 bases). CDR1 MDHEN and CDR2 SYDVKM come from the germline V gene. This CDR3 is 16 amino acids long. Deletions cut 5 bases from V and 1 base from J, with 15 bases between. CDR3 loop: CASSGRRGKSYNEQFF. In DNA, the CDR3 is TGTGCCAGCAGTGGAAGAAGGGGGAAATCCTACAATGAGCAGTTCTTC.

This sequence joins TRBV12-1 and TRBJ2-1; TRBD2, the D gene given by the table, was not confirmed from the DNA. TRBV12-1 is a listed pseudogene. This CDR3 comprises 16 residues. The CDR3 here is CASSLPSGGAVDEQFF. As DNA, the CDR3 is TGTGCCAGCAGCCTCCCCAGCGGGGGGGCGGTGGATGAGCAGTTCTTC.

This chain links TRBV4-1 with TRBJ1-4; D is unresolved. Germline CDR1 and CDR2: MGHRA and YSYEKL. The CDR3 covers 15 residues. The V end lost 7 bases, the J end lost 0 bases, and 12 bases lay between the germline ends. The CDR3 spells CASINPGATNEKLFF. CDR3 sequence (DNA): TGCGCCAGCATCAACCCCGGGGCAACTAATGAAAAACTGTTTTTT.

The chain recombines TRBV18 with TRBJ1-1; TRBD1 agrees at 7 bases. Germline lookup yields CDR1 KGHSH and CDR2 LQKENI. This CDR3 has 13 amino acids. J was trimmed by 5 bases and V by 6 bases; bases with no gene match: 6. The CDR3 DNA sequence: TGTGCCAGCTCCCAAGGACAGGAAACTGAAGCTTTCTTT. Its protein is CASSQGQETEAFF.

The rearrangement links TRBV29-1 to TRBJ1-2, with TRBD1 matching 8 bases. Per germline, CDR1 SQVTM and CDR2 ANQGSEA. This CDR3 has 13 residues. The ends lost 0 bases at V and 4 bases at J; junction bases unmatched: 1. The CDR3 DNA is TGCAGCGTTGAAGAGACAGGGGTCTATGGCTACACCTTC. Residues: CSVEETGVYGYTF.

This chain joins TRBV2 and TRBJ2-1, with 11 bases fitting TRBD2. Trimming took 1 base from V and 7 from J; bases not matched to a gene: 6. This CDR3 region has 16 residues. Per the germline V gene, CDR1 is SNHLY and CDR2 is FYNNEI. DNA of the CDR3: TGTGCCAGCAGTGAAGACGGACTAGCGGGTGTGAATGAGCAGTTCTTC. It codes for CASSEDGLAGVNEQFF.

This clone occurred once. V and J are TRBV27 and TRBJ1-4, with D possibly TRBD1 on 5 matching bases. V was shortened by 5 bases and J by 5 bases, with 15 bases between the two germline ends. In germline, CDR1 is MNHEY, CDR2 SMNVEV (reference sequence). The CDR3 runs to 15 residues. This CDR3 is CASSLRQLRNEKLFF. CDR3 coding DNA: TGTGCCAGCAGTCTTAGACAGTTGCGGAATGAAAAACTGTTTTTT.

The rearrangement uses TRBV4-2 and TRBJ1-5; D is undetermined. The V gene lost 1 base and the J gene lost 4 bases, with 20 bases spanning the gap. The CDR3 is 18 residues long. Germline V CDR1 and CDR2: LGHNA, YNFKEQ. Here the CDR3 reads CASSQAGWGFGRNQPQHF. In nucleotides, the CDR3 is TGTGCCAGCAGCCAAGCGGGGTGGGGATTTGGCAGAAATCAGCCCCAGCATTTT.

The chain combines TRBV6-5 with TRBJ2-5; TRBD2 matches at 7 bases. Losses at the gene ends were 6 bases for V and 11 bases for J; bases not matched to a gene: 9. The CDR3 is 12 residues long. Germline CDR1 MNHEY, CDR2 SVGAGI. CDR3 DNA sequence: TGTGCCAGCAGGGGAGGGAAGTCAGTGCAGTACTTC. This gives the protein CASRGGKSVQYF.

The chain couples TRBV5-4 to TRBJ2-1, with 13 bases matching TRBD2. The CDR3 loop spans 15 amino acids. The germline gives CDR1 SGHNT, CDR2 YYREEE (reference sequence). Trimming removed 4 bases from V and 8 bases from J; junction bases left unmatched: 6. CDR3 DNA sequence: TGTGCCAGCAGCCGAGGACTAGCGGGGGCGGATGAGCAGTTCTTC. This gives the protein CASSRGLAGADEQFF.

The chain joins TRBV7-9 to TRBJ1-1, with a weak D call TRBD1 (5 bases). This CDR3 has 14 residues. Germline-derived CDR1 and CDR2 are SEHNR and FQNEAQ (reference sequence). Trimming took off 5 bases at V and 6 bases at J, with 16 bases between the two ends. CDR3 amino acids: CASSLTRGTAEAFF. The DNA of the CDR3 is TGTGCCAGCAGCCTAACTCGGGGGACTGCTGAAGCTTTCTTT. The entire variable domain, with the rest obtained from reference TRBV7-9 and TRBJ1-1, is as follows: DTGVSQNPRHKITKRGQNVTFRCDPISEHNRLYWYRQTLGQGPEFLTYFQNEAQLEKSRLLSDRFSAERPKGSFSTLEIQRTEQGDSAMYLCASSLTRGTAEAFFGQGTRLTVV.

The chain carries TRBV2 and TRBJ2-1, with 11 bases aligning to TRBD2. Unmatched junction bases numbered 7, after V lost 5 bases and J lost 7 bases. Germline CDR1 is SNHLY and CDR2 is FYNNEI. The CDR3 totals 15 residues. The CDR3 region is CASSPLGLAANEQFF. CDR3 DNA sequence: TGTGCCAGCAGTCCCCTGGGACTAGCGGCGAATGAGCAGTTCTTC.

CDR3 bases: TGTGCCAGCAGTTTATATGGACTAGATCGAGAGACCCAGTACTTC. This translates into CASSLYGLDRETQYF. This chain joins TRBV27 and TRBJ2-5, with 7 positions matching TRBD2. Germline CDR1 reads MNHEY; CDR2 reads SMNVEV (reference sequence). The length of the CDR3 is 15 residues. V lost 1 base to trimming and J lost 4 bases; unmatched junction nucleotides: 6.

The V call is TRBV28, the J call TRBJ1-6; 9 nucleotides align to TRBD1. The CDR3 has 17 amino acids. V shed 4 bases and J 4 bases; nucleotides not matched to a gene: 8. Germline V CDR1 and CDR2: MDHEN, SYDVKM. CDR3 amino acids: CASSSPGQGKYNSPLHF. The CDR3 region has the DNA TGTGCCAGCAGTTCACCGGGACAGGGAAAATATAATTCACCCCTCCACTTT.

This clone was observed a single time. Here the CDR3 reads CASSLAGESETQYF. The DNA of the CDR3 is TGCGCCAGCAGCTTGGCGGGAGAATCGGAGACCCAGTACTTC. The chain has TRBV5-1 and TRBJ2-5, with D possibly matching TRBD2 (6 bases). The germline V and J ends were trimmed by 0 bases and 5 bases, with 11 bases remaining between them. Looked up from germline, CDR1 is SGHRS and CDR2 is YFSETQ. CDR3 size: 14 residues.

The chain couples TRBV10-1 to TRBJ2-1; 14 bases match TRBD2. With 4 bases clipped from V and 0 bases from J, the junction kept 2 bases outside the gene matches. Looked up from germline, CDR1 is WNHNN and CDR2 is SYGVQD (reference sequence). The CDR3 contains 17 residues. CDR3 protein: CASSGGTSGGSYNEQFF. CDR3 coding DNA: TGCGCCAGCAGTGGGGGGACTAGCGGGGGCTCCTACAATGAGCAGTTCTTC.

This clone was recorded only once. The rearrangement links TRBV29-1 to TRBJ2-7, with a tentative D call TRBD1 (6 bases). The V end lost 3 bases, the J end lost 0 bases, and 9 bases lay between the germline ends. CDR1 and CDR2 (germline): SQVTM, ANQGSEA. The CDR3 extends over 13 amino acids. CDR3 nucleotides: TGCAGCGTTGATATACAGGGCTCCTACGAGCAGTACTTC. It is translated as CSVDIQGSYEQYF.

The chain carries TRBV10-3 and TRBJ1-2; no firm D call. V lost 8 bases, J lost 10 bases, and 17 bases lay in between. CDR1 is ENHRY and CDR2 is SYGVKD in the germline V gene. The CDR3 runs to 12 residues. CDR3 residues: CAISFGVFDYTF. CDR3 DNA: TGTGCCATCTCCTTCGGGGTTTTTGACTACACCTTC.

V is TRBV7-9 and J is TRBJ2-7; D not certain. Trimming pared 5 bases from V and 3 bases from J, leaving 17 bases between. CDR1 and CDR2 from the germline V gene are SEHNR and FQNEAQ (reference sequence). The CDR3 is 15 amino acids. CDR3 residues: CASSRNAQLLYEQYF. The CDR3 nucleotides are TGTGCCAGCAGCCGAAATGCACAGTTACTCTACGAGCAGTACTTC.

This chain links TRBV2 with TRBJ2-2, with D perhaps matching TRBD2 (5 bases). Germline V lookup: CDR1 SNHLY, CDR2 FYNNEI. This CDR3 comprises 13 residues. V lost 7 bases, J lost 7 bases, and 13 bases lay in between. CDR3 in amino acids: CASTSRVVGELFF. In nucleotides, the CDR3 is TGTGCCAGCACCTCGCGGGTGGTCGGGGAGCTGTTTTTT. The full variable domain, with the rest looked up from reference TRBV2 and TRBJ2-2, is EPEVTQTPSHQVTQMGQEVILRCVPISNHLYFYWYRQILGQKVEFLVSFYNNEISEKSEIFDDQFSVERPDGSNFTLKIRSTKLEDSAMYFCASTSRVVGELFFGEGSRLTVL.

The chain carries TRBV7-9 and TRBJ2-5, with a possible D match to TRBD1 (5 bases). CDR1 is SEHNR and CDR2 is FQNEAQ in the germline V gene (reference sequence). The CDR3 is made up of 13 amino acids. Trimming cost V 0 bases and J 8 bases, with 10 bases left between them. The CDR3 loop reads CASSLAGQGTQYF. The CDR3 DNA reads TGTGCCAGCAGCTTAGCTGGGCAGGGCACCCAGTACTTC.